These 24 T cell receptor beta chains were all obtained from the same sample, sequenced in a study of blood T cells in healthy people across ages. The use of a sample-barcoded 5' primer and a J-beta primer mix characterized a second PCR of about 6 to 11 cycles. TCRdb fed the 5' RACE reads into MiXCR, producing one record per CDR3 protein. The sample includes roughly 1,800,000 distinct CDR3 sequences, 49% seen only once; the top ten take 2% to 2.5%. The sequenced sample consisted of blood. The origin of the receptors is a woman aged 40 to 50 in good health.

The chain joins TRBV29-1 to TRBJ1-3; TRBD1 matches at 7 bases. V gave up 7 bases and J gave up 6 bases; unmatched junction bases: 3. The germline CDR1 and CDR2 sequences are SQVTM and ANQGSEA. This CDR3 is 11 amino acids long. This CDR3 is CSGTGPNTIYF. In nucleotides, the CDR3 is TGCAGCGGGACAGGACCAAACACCATATATTTT.

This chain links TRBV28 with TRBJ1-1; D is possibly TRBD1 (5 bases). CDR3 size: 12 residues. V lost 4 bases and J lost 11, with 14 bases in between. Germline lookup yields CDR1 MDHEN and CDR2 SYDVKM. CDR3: CASSSGALRAFF. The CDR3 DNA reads TGTGCCAGCAGTTCCGGGGCTCTCCGGGCTTTCTTT.

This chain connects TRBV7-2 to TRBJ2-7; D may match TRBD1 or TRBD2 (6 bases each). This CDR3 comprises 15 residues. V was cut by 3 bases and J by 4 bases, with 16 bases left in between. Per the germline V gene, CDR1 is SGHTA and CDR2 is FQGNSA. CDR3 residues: CASSFGYREVYEQYF. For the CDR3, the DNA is TGTGCCAGCAGCTTCGGCTACAGGGAGGTTTACGAGCAGTACTTC.

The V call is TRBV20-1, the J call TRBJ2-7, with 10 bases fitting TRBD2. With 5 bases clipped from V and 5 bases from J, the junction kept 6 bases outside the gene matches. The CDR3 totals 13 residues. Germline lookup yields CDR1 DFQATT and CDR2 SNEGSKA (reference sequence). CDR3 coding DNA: TGCAGTGCTGAGGGACTAGCGCTCCACGAGCAGTACTTC. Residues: CSAEGLALHEQYF.

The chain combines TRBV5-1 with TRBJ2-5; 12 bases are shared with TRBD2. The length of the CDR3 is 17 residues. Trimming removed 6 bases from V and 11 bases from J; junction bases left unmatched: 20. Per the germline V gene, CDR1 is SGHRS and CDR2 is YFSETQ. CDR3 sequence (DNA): TGCGCCAGCAACACAAAACCTAGCGGGGGGGCAGTCAATGAGCAGTACTTC. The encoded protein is CASNTKPSGGAVNEQYF.

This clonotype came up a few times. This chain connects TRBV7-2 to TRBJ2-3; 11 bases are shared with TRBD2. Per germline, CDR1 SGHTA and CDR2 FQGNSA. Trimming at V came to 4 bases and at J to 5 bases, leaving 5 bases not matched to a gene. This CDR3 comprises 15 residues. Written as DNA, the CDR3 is TGTGCCAGCAGCTCTCCAGGGACTAGCGGAGATACGCAGTATTTT. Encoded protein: CASSSPGTSGDTQYF. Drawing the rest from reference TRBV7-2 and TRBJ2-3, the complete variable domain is GAGVSQSPSNKVTEKGKDVELRCDPISGHTALYWYRQSLGQGLEFLIYFQGNSAPDKSGLPSDRFSAERTGGSVSTLTIQRTQQEDSAVYLCASSSPGTSGDTQYFGPGTRLTVL.

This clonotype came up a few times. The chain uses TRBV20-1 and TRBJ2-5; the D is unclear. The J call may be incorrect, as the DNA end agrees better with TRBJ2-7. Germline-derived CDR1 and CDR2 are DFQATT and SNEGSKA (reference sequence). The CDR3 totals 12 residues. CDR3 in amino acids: CSAREDYYEQYF. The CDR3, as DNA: TGCAGTGCTAGAGAAGATTACTACGAGCAGTACTTC.

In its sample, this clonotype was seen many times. The CDR3 here is CASRRGSEQYF. The CDR3 coding sequence is TGTGCCAGCAGGCGGGGGAGCGAGCAGTACTTC. The gene calls are TRBV12-3 or TRBV12-4 and TRBJ2-7; 7 nucleotides line up with TRBD2. The CDR3 is 11 residues long. Trimming cost V 6 bases and J 6 bases; bases outside gene matches: 2.

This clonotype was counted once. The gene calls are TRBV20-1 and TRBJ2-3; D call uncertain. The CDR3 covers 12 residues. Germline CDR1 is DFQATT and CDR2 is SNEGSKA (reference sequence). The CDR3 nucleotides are TGCAGCGCTGGCCCTGACTCTTATACGCAGTATTTT. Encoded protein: CSAGPDSYTQYF.

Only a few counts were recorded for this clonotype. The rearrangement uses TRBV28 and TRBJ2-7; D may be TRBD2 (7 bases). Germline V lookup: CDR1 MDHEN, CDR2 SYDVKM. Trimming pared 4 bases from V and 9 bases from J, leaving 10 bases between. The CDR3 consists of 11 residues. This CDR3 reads CASSWEGGQYF. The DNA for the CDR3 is TGTGCCAGCAGTTGGGAGGGGGGGCAGTACTTC.

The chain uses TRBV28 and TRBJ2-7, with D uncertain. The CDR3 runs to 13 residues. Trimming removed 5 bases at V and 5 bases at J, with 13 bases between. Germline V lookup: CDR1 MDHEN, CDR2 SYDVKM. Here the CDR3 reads CASSPRAPHEQYF. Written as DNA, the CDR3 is TGTGCCAGCAGTCCCCGGGCTCCCCACGAGCAGTACTTC.

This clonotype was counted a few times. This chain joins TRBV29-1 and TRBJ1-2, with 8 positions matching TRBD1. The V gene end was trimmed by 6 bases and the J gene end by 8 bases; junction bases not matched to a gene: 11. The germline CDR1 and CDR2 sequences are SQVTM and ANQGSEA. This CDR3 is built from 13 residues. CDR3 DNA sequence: TGCAGCGTCTCCGACAGGGGACTGAGGGGCTACACCTTC. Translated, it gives CSVSDRGLRGYTF.

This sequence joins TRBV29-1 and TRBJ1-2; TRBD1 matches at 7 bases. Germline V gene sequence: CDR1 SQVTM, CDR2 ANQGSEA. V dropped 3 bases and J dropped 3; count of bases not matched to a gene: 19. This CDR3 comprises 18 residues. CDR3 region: CSVEVAWTGRPRDYGYTF. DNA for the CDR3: TGCAGCGTTGAGGTTGCTTGGACAGGTAGACCTCGGGACTATGGCTACACCTTC.

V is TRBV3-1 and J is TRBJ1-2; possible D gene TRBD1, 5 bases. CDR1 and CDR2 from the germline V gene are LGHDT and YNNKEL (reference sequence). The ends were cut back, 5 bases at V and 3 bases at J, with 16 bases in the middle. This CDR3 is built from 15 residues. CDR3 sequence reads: CASSYRQNPYYGYTF. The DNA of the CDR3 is TGTGCCAGCAGCTATAGACAGAACCCGTACTATGGCTACACCTTC. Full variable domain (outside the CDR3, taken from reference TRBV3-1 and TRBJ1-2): DTAVSQTPKYLVTQMGNDKSIKCEQNLGHDTMYWYKQDSKKFLKIMFSYNNKELIINETVPNRFSPKSPDKAHLNLHINSLELGDSAVYFCASSYRQNPYYGYTFGSGTRLTVV.

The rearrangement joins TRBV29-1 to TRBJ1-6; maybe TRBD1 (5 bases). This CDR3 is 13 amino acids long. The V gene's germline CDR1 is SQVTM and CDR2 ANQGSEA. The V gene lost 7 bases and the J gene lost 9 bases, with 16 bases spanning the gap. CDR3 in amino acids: CSAKDSWGSPLHF. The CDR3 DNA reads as TGCAGCGCCAAAGACAGCTGGGGTTCACCCCTCCACTTT. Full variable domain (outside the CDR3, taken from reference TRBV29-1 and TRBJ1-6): SAVISQKPSRDICQRGTSLTIQCQVDSQVTMMFWYRQQPGQSLTLIATANQGSEATYESGFVIDKFPISRPNLTFSTLTVSNMSPEDSSIYLCSAKDSWGSPLHFGNGTRLTVT.

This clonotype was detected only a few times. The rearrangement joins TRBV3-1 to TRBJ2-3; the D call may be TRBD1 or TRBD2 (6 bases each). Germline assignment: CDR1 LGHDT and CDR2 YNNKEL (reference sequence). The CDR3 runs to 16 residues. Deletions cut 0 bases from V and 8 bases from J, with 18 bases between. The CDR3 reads CASSQDKAGARGTQYF. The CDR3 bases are TGTGCCAGCAGCCAAGATAAGGCAGGGGCGCGGGGTACGCAGTATTTT.

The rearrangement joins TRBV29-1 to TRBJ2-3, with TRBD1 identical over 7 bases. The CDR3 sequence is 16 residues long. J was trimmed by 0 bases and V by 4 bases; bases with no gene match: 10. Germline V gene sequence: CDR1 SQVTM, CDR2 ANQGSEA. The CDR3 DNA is TGCAGCGTTGTACTCTCCGGGACAGATAGCACAGATACGCAGTATTTT. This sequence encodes CSVVLSGTDSTDTQYF.

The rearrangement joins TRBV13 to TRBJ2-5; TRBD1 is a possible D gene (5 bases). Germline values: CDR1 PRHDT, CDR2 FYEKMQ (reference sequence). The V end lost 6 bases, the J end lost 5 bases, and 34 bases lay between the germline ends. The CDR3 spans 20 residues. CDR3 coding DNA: TGTGCCAGCAGTCGCGTCCCCCCAATCAGGGCTAGTACCGGAACGGAGACCCAGTACTTC. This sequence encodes CASSRVPPIRASTGTETQYF. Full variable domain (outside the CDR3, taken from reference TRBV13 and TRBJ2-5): AAGVIQSPRHLIKEKRETATLKCYPIPRHDTVYWYQQGPGQDPQFLISFYEKMQSDKGSIPDRFSAQQFSDYHSELNMSSLELGDSALYFCASSRVPPIRASTGTETQYFGPGTRLLVL.

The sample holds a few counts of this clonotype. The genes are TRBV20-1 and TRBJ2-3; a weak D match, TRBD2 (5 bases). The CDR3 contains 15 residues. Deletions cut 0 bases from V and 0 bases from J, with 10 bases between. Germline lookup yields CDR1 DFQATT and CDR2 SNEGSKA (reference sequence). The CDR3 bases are TGCAGTGCTAGAGATACTAGGACTAGCACAGATACGCAGTATTTT. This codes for CSARDTRTSTDTQYF.

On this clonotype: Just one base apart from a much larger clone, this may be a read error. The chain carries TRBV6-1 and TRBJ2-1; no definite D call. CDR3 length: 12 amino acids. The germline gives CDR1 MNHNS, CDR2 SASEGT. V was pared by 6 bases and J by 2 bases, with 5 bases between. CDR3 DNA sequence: TGTGCCAGCAGGCCCGCCTACAATGAGCAGTTCTTC. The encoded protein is CASRPAYNEQFF.

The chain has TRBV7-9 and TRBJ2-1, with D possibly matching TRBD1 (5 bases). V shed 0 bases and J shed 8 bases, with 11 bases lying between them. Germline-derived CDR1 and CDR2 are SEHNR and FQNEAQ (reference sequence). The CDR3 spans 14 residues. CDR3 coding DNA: TGTGCCAGCAGCTTAGCGGGGCTAAGTCATGAGCAGTTCTTC. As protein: CASSLAGLSHEQFF.

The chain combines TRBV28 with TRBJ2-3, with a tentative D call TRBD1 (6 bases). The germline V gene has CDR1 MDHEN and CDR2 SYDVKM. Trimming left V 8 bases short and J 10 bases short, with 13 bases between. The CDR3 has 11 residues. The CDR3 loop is CASSTGEAQYF. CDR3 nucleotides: TGTGCCAGCTCGACAGGAGAAGCGCAGTATTTT. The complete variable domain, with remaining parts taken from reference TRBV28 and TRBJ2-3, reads DVKVTQSSRYLVKRTGEKVFLECVQDMDHENMFWYRQDPGLGLRLIYFSYDVKMKEKGDIPEGYSVSREKKERFSLILESASTNQTSMYLCASSTGEAQYFGPGTRLTVL.

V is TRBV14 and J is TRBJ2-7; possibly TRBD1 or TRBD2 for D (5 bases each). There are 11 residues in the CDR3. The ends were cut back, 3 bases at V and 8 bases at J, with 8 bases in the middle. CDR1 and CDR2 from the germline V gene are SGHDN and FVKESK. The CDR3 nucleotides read TGTGCCAGCAGCCACAGGGAGCAGCAGTACTTC. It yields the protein CASSHREQQYF.

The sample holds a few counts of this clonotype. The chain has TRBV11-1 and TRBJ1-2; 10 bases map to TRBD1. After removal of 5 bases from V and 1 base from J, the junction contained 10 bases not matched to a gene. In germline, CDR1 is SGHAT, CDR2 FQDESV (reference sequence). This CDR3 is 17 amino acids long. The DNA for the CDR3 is TGTGCCAGCAGCCGACGGAGACAGGGGGCGTTTAACTATGGCTACACCTTC. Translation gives CASSRRRQGAFNYGYTF.